This TCR beta chain was captured by sequencing in a study of blood T cell repertoires in COVID-19. About the research overall: Sample material is recorded as cDNA or gDNA derived from T cells, B-cell-depleted T cells, or PBMCs.

V was pared by 3 bases and J by 6 bases, with 9 bases of the junction left unmatched. Germline CDR1 and CDR2: LGHDT and YNNKEL (reference sequence). The CDR3 runs 16 residues. Assay: immunoSEQ multiplex PCR; the TCRdb copy retains only in-frame clones and omits some. The table records tens of thousands of clones, around 87% of them present only once. Sequenced: peripheral blood. The sequence was collected from a human donor in a cohort sampled during active COVID-19. J is TRBJ2-2 and V is TRBV3-1 (or the pseudogene TRBV3-2); 8 bases match TRBD2. CDR3 DNA: TGTGCCAGCAGCCAGCCTACGGGACTAGAACCCGGGGAGCTGTTTTTT. Translating it yields CASSQPTGLEPGELFF.